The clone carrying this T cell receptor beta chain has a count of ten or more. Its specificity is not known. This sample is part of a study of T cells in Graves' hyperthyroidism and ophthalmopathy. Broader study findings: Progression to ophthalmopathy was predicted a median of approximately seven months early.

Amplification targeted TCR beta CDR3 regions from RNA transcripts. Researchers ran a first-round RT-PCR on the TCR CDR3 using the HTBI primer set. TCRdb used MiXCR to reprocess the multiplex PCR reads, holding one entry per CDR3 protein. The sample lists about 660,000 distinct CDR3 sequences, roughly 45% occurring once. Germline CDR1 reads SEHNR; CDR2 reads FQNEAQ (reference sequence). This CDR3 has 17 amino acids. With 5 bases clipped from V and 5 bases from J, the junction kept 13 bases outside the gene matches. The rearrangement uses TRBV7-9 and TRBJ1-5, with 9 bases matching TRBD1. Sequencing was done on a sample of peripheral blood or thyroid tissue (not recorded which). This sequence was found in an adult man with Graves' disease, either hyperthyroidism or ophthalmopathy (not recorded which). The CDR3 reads CASSITPGQGSDQPQHF. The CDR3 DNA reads TGTGCCAGCAGCATCACACCGGGACAGGGAAGTGATCAGCCCCAGCATTTT.